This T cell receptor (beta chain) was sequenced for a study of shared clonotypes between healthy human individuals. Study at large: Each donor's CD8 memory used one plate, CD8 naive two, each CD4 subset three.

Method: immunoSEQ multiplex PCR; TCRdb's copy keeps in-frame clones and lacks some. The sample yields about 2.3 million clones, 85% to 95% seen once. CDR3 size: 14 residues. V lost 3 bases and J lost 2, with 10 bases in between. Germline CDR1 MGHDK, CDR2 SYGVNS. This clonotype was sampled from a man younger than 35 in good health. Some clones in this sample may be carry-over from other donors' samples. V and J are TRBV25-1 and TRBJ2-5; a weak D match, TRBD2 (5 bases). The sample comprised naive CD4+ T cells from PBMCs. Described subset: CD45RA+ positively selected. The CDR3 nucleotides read TGTGCCAGCAGTGATCCCTCGGGGCAAGAGACCCAGTACTTC. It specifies CASSDPSGQETQYF.